This T cell receptor (beta chain) was captured in a study of T cell repertoires in cytomegalovirus infection. About the research overall: Recently identified HLA-C-restricted CMV epitopes were among the peptides used. CMV infection and matching HLA type were both indicated by public TCR beta signatures.

TCRdb processed the reads anew with MiXCR; each CDR3 protein has one entry. Here the sample spans about 480,000 distinct CDR3 sequences, 30% to 35% being singletons. General study results and limits: It was HLA-C-restricted CMV-specific TCR beta clonotypes that dominated the response ex vivo. Identification of carriers of CMV plus the relevant HLA was performed using cumulative public TCR beta family frequency.

Per germline, CDR1 SGHVS and CDR2 FNYEAQ. The CDR3 runs 14 residues. Deletions cut 5 bases from V and 2 bases from J, with 12 bases between. Note on this clonotype: Its specificity is not known.

This rearrangement joins TRBV7-6 to TRBJ2-5, with D possibly matching TRBD2 (6 bases). This receptor was identified in a human donor in good health (CMV status not recorded). Some clones in this sample may be carry-over from other donors' samples. Specimen: cultured PBMCs, collected from culture after CMV antigen stimulation. CDR3 in amino acids: CASSPRLGQETQYF. The CDR3 DNA reads as TGTGCCAGCAGCCCCCGACTAGGACAAGAGACCCAGTACTTC.